What follows are 21 T cell receptor beta chains derived from one specimen sequenced in a study of shared clonotypes between healthy human individuals. Here immunoSEQ multiplex PCR was the method, and the copy in TCRdb shows in-frame clones only, minus some. This table holds more than 850,000 clones, approximately 80% found once. The sample consisted of memory CD4+ T cells from PBMCs. Documented subset: CD45RA-negative fraction. The source of these receptors is a man aged 18-30 years in good health. Some clones in this sample may be carry-over from other donors' samples.

The chain uses TRBV6-1 and TRBJ2-1; a possible D gene is TRBD2 (5 bases). The length of the CDR3 is 15 residues. V was trimmed by 7 bases and J by 1 base, leaving 14 bases between them. Germline V CDR1 and CDR2: MNHNS, SASEGT. Written as DNA, the CDR3 is TGTGCCAGCATTCCTCAGCGGATGTCCTACAATGAGCAGTTCTTC. Translation: CASIPQRMSYNEQFF.

The J gene is TRBJ2-2, the V gene TRBV11-2; 7 nucleotides line up with TRBD2. Germline CDR1 SGHAT, CDR2 FQNNGV. J was trimmed by 1 base and V by 6 bases; bases with no gene match: 11. The CDR3 has 17 amino acids. The CDR3 loop is CASRSSTASGNTGELFF. CDR3 sequence (DNA): TGTGCCAGCAGATCTAGTACGGCTAGCGGGAACACCGGGGAGCTGTTTTTT.

The V gene is TRBV6-5, the J gene TRBJ2-7; TRBD1 matches at 9 bases. CDR1 MNHEY and CDR2 SVGAGI come from the germline V gene. The CDR3 spans 14 residues. The trim removed 6 bases at V and 0 bases at J, leaving 3 bases unmatched. The CDR3 reads CASSRTGVSYEQYF. CDR3 DNA: TGTGCCAGCAGCCGGACAGGGGTCTCCTACGAGCAGTACTTC.

The chain couples TRBV19 to TRBJ2-1; 8 bases align to TRBD1. V shed 5 bases and J 7 bases; nucleotides not matched to a gene: 7. The V gene's germline CDR1 is LNHDA and CDR2 SQIVND (reference sequence). The CDR3 is 14 residues long. This CDR3 is CASSGTGAVNEQFF. In DNA, the CDR3 is TGTGCCAGTAGTGGGACAGGAGCCGTTAATGAGCAGTTCTTC. Based on the CDR3 plus reference TRBV19 and TRBJ2-1, the full variable domain is DGGITQSPKYLFRKEGQNVTLSCEQNLNHDAMYWYRQDPGQGLRLIYYSQIVNDFQKGDIAEGYSVSREKKESFPLTVTSAQKNPTAFYLCASSGTGAVNEQFFGPGTRLTVL.

The chain links TRBV6-5 to TRBJ2-7; possibly TRBD1 for D (6 bases). Germline V gene data show CDR1 as MNHEY and CDR2 as SVGAGI. V lost 6 bases to trimming and J lost 2 bases, with 17 bases between them. This CDR3 has 15 amino acids. CDR3 nucleotides: TGTGCCAGCAGGAGCGCAGGGGCTAGCACCTACGAGCAGTACTTC. As protein: CASRSAGASTYEQYF.

The chain joins TRBV5-4 to TRBJ2-3; no clear D gene. This CDR3 is built from 13 residues. Trimming removed 3 bases from V and 3 bases from J, with 8 bases in between. The germline V gene encodes CDR1 SGHNT and CDR2 YYREEE (reference sequence). The CDR3 loop is CASSSRRTDTQYF. DNA of the CDR3: TGTGCCAGCAGCTCCCGGAGAACAGATACGCAGTATTTT. The full variable domain, in which reference TRBV5-4 and TRBJ2-3 provide the parts outside the CDR3, is ETGVTQSPTHLIKTRGQQVTLRCSSQSGHNTVSWYQQALGQGPQFIFQYYREEENGRGNFPPRFSGLQFPNYSSELNVNALELDDSALYLCASSSRRTDTQYFGPGTRLTVL.

The chain couples TRBV2 to TRBJ2-5; no clear D gene. The germline CDR1 and CDR2 sequences are SNHLY and FYNNEI. The CDR3 loop spans 13 amino acids. Trimming stripped 8 bases from V and 5 bases from J, with 15 bases between. CDR3 in DNA: TGTGCCAGCGGTGTTAGAGAGGCGGAGACCCAGTACTTC. It yields the protein CASGVREAETQYF.

The rearrangement uses TRBV11-3 and TRBJ2-3; 7 positions match TRBD1. Trimming cost V 5 bases and J 2 bases; bases outside gene matches: 7. The CDR3 is made up of 15 amino acids. The germline gives CDR1 SGHNT, CDR2 YENEEA. The CDR3, as DNA: TGTGCCAGCAGCCGCAGACAGGGCCTCACAGATACGCAGTATTTT. Its protein product is CASSRRQGLTDTQYF.

Only one count was recorded for this clone. The chain is built from TRBV7-9 and TRBJ1-1; tentative D call: TRBD1 (6 bases). Germline assignment: CDR1 SEHNR and CDR2 FQNEAQ (reference sequence). V was cut by 3 bases and J by 1 base, with 9 bases left in between. CDR3 size: 14 residues. CDR3 coding DNA: TGTGCCAGCAGCTTGGTAGGGGGGAACACTGAAGCTTTCTTT. Protein sequence: CASSLVGGNTEAFF.

The V and J genes are TRBV11-2 and TRBJ1-2, with D hard to call. CDR1 SGHAT and CDR2 FQNNGV come from the germline V gene. The CDR3 has 13 amino acids. Trimming shortened V by 6 bases and J by 7 bases, and 15 bases separated the two germline ends. DNA of the CDR3: TGTGCCAGCAGAATAGACCCGACGCGTGGCTACACCTTC. Encoded protein: CASRIDPTRGYTF. Based on the CDR3 plus reference TRBV11-2 and TRBJ1-2, the full variable domain is EAGVAQSPRYKIIEKRQSVAFWCNPISGHATLYWYQQILGQGPKLLIQFQNNGVVDDSQLPKDRFSAERLKGVDSTLKIQPAKLEDSAVYLCASRIDPTRGYTFGSGTRLTVV.

This rearrangement joins TRBV6-1 to TRBJ1-5; weak D call: TRBD1 (5 bases). This CDR3 is built from 16 residues. From germline, CDR1 is MNHNS and CDR2 SASEGT. V lost 2 bases and J 2 bases, leaving 13 bases between the germline ends. The CDR3 DNA reads as TGTGCCAGCAGTGAATTCAGGGAGAAAGGCAATCAGCCCCAGCATTTT. This codes for CASSEFREKGNQPQHF.

The rearrangement links TRBV5-6 to TRBJ2-5; 8 positions match TRBD1. The CDR3 totals 14 residues. Per germline, CDR1 SGHDT and CDR2 YYEEEE. V lost 4 bases and J lost 9; bases outside the gene matches: 11. The CDR3 DNA is TGTGCCAGCAGCATCGGGACAGGAACGAAGGCCCAGTACTTC. This gives the protein CASSIGTGTKAQYF.

This rearrangement joins TRBV18 to TRBJ1-6; D gene uncertain. The CDR3 has 17 residues. V lost 2 bases and J 5 bases, leaving 16 bases between the germline ends. Per germline, CDR1 KGHSH and CDR2 LQKENI. The CDR3, as DNA: TGTGCCAGCTCACCATATCCGGACCGGCGGGATAATTCACCCCTCCACTTT. Amino acids: CASSPYPDRRDNSPLHF. Full variable domain (outside the CDR3, taken from reference TRBV18 and TRBJ1-6): NAGVMQNPRHLVRRRGQEARLRCSPMKGHSHVYWYRQLPEEGLKFMVYLQKENIIDESGMPKERFSAEFPKEGPSILRIQQVVRGDSAAYFCASSPYPDRRDNSPLHFGNGTRLTVT.

This rearrangement joins TRBV11-3 to TRBJ2-1, with 9 positions matching TRBD1. The germline V gene has CDR1 SGHNT and CDR2 YENEEA. CDR3 length: 13 residues. Trimming removed 5 bases from V and 6 bases from J; junction bases left unmatched: 2. CDR3 in DNA: TGTGCCAGCAGCCAGACAGGGGGCAATGAGCAGTTCTTC. Encoded protein: CASSQTGGNEQFF.

V gene TRBV19 combines with J gene TRBJ2-4, with 16 bases fitting TRBD2. CDR3 length: 18 amino acids. Looked up from germline, CDR1 is LNHDA and CDR2 is SQIVND (reference sequence). The trim removed 5 bases at V and 3 bases at J, leaving 7 bases unmatched. DNA of the CDR3: TGTGCCAGTAGTCAAGGGACTAGCGGGAGGGCCGGCAAAAACATTCAGTACTTC. It translates to CASSQGTSGRAGKNIQYF.

The rearrangement uses TRBV9 and TRBJ2-5; 7 bases are shared with TRBD2. The junction had 7 bases not matched to a gene; V was cut back by 0 bases and J by 2 bases. Germline lookup yields CDR1 SGDLS and CDR2 YYNGEE. This CDR3 is built from 16 residues. CDR3 loop: CASSVAYTGGQETQYF. CDR3 DNA sequence: TGTGCCAGCAGCGTAGCCTATACGGGAGGACAAGAGACCCAGTACTTC. Variable domain in full (rest from reference TRBV9 and TRBJ2-5): DSGVTQTPKHLITATGQRVTLRCSPRSGDLSVYWYQQSLDQGLQFLIQYYNGEERAKGNILERFSAQQFPDLHSELNLSSLELGDSALYFCASSVAYTGGQETQYFGPGTRLLVL.

This chain links TRBV15 with TRBJ2-1; TRBD2 aligns across 9 bases. The CDR3 is 16 residues long. Germline values: CDR1 LNHNV, CDR2 YYDKDF (reference sequence). V shed 5 bases, J shed 0 bases, and the junction held 5 bases outside the gene matches. The CDR3, as DNA: TGTGCCACCAGCGCCCGGACTAGCGACTCCTACAATGAGCAGTTCTTC. It is translated as CATSARTSDSYNEQFF.

The V and J genes are TRBV11-2 and TRBJ2-5; a weak D match, TRBD2 (6 bases). The ends were cut back, 3 bases at V and 5 bases at J, with 16 bases in the middle. This CDR3 comprises 15 residues. Germline loops: CDR1 SGHAT, CDR2 FQNNGV. The CDR3 sequence: CASSFGGGISETQYF. CDR3 coding DNA: TGTGCCAGCAGCTTTGGTGGCGGGATAAGCGAGACCCAGTACTTC.

This clone occurred once. The rearrangement joins TRBV6-5 to TRBJ2-7; D is unclear. Trimming removed 2 bases at V and 3 bases at J, with 8 bases between. Germline V lookup: CDR1 MNHEY, CDR2 SVGAGI. The length of the CDR3 is 13 residues. CDR3 in DNA: TGTGCCAGCAGTTACGACGAGTACTACGAGCAGTACTTC. This translates into CASSYDEYYEQYF.

With respect to this clone: In the same sample, other DNA sequences code for this CDR3. This chain connects TRBV5-1 to TRBJ2-1; D ambiguous. Trimming removed 4 bases from V and 0 bases from J, with 11 bases in between. This CDR3 spans 15 amino acids. Germline V lookup: CDR1 SGHRS, CDR2 YFSETQ. CDR3 protein: CASSLGSSSYNEQFF. Here the CDR3 DNA reads TGCGCCAGCAGCCTCGGATCGAGCTCCTACAATGAGCAGTTCTTC.

In this sample, this clone turned up many times. V usage is TRBV11-3 and J usage is TRBJ2-1; D remains ambiguous. The V end was cut by 5 bases, the J end by 1 base, with 15 bases between. CDR3 length: 16 residues. Germline CDR1 and CDR2: SGHNT and YENEEA. The CDR3 bases are TGTGCCAGCAGCACAACTTGGACCCGATCCTACAATGAGCAGTTCTTC. This gives the protein CASSTTWTRSYNEQFF.